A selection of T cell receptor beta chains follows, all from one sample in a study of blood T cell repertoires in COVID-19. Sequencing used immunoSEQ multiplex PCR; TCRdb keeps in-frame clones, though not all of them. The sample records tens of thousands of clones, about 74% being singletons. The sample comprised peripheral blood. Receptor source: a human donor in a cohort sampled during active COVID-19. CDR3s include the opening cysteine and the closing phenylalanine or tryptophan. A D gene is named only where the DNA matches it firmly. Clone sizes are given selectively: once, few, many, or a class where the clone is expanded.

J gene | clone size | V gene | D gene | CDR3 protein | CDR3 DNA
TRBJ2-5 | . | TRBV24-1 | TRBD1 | CATSGQGGWTQYF | TGTGCCACCAGCGGACAGGGCGGGTGGACCCAGTACTTC
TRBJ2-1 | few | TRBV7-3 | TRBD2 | CASSRIGTSLNEQFF | TGTGCCAGCAGCCGAATCGGGACTAGCCTAAATGAGCAGTTCTTC
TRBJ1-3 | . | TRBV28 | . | CASSSRDKTGNTIYF | TGTGCCAGCAGTTCCAGGGACAAGACTGGAAACACCATATATTTT
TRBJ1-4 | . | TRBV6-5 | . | CASSYTSRQSNEKLFF | TGTGCCAGCAGTTACACAAGCCGACAATCGAATGAAAAACTGTTTTTT
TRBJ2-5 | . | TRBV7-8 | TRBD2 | CASTGGPGETQYF | TGTGCCAGCACGGGAGGGCCTGGAGAGACCCAGTACTTC
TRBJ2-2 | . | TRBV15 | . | CATSRDGSGRFIGGELFF | TGTGCCACCAGCAGAGATGGTAGCGGTAGATTTATAGGCGGGGAGCTGTTTTTT
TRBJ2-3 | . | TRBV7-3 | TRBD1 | CASSLGKTGRLHTQYF | TGTGCCAGCAGCCTGGGGAAGACAGGGAGATTACATACGCAGTATTTT
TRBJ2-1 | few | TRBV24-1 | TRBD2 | CATSVAGLAEGRVF | TGTGCCACCAGTGTCGCGGGACTAGCGGAAGGTAGGGTCTTC
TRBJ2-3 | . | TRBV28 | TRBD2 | CASSPVWLAGVKDTQYF | TGTGCCAGCAGCCCAGTCTGGCTAGCGGGAGTTAAAGATACGCAGTATTTT
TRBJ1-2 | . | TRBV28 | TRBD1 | CATQDRLDGYTF | TGTGCCACCCAGGACAGGCTGGATGGCTACACCTTC
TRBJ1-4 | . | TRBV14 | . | CASSSGGLGEKLFF | TGTGCCAGCAGCTCCGGGGGACTGGGTGAAAAACTGTTTTTT
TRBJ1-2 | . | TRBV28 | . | CASYFRDSYGYTF | TGTGCCAGCTATTTTCGAGACAGCTATGGCTACACCTTC
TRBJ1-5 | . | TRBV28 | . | CATRTEYSNQPQHF | TGTGCCACCCGGACAGAATATAGCAATCAGCCCCAGCATTTT
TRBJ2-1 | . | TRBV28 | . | CASSLSGVNEQFF | TGTGCCAGCAGTTTGTCAGGGGTCAATGAGCAGTTCTTC
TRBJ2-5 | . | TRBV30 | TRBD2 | CAWSVRGGKETQYF | TGTGCCTGGAGTGTACGGGGGGGGAAAGAGACCCAGTACTTC
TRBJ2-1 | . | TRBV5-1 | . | CASSLWPSEQFF | TGCGCCAGCAGCTTATGGCCAAGTGAGCAGTTCTTC
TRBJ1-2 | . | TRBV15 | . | CATSFPGGIGGGNYGYTF | TGTGCCACCAGCTTTCCCGGGGGGATTGGTGGGGGAAACTATGGCTACACCTTC
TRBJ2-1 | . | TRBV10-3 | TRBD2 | CAISEGTSGNNEQFF | TGTGCCATCAGTGAAGGGACTAGCGGGAACAATGAGCAGTTCTTC
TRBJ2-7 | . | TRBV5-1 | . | CASSLTIAYEQYF | TGCGCCAGCAGCTTAACTATAGCCTACGAGCAGTACTTC
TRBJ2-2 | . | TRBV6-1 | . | CASSEARGRSGELFF | TGTGCCAGCAGTGAAGCGAGAGGGCGGAGCGGGGAGCTGTTTTTT
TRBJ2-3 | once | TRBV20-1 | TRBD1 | CSASWADRLTDTQYF | TGCAGTGCTAGTTGGGCGGACAGGCTAACAGATACGCAGTATTTT
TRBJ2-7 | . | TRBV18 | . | CASSPLGVEQYF | TGTGCCAGCTCACCACTAGGGGTCGAGCAGTACTTC
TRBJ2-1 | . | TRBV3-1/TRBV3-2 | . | CASSQGRGSGRSYNEQFF | TGTGCCAGCAGCCAAGGGAGGGGTAGCGGACGCTCCTACAATGAGCAGTTCTTC
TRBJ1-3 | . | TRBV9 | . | CASSRGGTTEPGNTIYF | TGTGCCAGCAGCCGTGGGGGGACTACGGAACCTGGAAACACCATATATTTT
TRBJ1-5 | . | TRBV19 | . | CASNGRGFNQPQHF | TGTGCCAGTAATGGGAGGGGGTTCAATCAGCCCCAGCATTTT
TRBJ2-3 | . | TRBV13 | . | CASSQDRPGRYF | TGTGCCAGCAGCCAAGACAGGCCCGGACGGTATTTT
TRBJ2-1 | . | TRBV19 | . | CASSISSLSNEQFF | TGTGCCAGTAGTATTTCTAGCTTGAGCAATGAGCAGTTCTTC
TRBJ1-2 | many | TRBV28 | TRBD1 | CASSSSTGGNYGYTF | TGTGCCAGCAGTTCATCGACAGGGGGCAACTATGGCTACACCTTC
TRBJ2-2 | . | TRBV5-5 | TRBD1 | CASSPGQGPGELFF | TGTGCCAGCAGCCCCGGACAGGGGCCCGGGGAGCTGTTTTTT
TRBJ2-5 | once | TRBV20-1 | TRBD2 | CSASVAGVAETQYF | TGCAGTGCTAGTGTAGCGGGAGTCGCAGAGACCCAGTACTTC
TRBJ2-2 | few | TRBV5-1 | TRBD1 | CASSSGQRNTGELFF | TGCGCCAGCAGCTCGGGACAGCGTAACACCGGGGAGCTGTTTTTT
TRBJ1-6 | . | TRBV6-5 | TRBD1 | CASRIKGQGGSPLHF | TGTGCCAGCAGGATAAAAGGACAGGGCGGTTCACCCCTCCACTTT
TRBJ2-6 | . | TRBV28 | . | CASSRQGSGANVLTF | TGTGCCAGCAGTCGGCAGGGGTCTGGGGCCAACGTCCTGACTTTC
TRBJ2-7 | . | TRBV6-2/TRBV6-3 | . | CASSDRGEQYF | TGTGCCAGCAGTGACAGAGGAGAGCAGTACTTC
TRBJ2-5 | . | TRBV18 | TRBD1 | CASSPTGAQETQYF | TGTGCCAGCTCACCGACAGGGGCCCAAGAGACCCAGTACTTC
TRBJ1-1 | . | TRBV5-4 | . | CASSLGQHMNTEAFF | TGTGCCAGCAGCTTGGGACAGCATATGAACACTGAAGCTTTCTTT
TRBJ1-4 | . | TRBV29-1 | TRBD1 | CSAADRGEKLFF | TGCAGCGCCGCGGACAGGGGGGAAAAACTGTTTTTT
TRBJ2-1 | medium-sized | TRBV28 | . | CASSLANYNEQFF | TGTGCCAGCAGTTTAGCTAACTACAATGAGCAGTTCTTC
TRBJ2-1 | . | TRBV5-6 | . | CASSWGDEQFF | TGTGCCAGCAGCTGGGGCGATGAGCAGTTCTTC
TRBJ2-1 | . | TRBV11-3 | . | CASSPLPGSEQFF | TGTGCCAGCAGTCCCCTACCGGGGTCTGAGCAGTTCTTC
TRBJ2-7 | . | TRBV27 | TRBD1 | CASSPRGQEQYF | TGTGCCAGCAGCCCCAGGGGGCAGGAGCAGTACTTC
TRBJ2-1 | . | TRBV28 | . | CASSFPPDWSSYNEQFF | TGTGCCAGCAGTTTCCCTCCGGACTGGAGCTCCTACAATGAGCAGTTCTTC
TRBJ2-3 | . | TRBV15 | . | CATSGPQGDTQYF | TGTGCCACCAGCGGACCACAGGGAGATACGCAGTATTTT
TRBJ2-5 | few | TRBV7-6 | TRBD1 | CASSRTGGQETQYF | TGTGCCAGCAGCCGGACAGGGGGGCAAGAGACCCAGTACTTC
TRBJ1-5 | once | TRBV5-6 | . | CASSLGLIADQPQHF | TGTGCCAGCAGCTTGGGACTAATCGCGGATCAGCCCCAGCATTTT
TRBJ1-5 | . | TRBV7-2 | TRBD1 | CASSIQGDPNQPQHF | TGTGCCAGCAGCATTCAGGGGGACCCTAATCAGCCCCAGCATTTT
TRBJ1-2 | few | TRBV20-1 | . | CSVGRESGYTF | TGCAGCGTAGGGAGGGAGAGTGGCTACACCTTC
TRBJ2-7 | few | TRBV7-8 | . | CASSLGLGGGQYF | TGTGCCAGCAGCTTAGGATTGGGTGGCGGGCAGTACTTC
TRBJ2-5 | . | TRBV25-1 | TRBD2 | CASSEDSGTFGETQYF | TGTGCCAGCAGTGAAGACAGCGGGACGTTTGGAGAGACCCAGTACTTC
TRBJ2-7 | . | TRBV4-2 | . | CASSRAGESYEQYF | TGTGCCAGCAGCCGTGCAGGGGAGAGCTACGAGCAGTACTTC
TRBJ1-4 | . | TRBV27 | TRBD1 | CASSPTGGLPEKLFF | TGTGCCAGCAGTCCGACAGGGGGATTGCCTGAAAAACTGTTTTTT